This T cell receptor beta chain appears in the sequencing data of a study of cytomegalovirus exposure and HLA in healthy donors. Regarding the study as a whole: Specificity of a few CMV-associated chains for CMV antigens was verified in vitro.

As for this clone: Its antigen is currently unknown.

This CDR3 spans 13 amino acids. Trimming took off 8 bases at V and 1 base at J, with 11 bases between the two ends. Per the germline V gene, CDR1 is MNHEY and CDR2 is SMNVEV (reference sequence). TCRdb's copy holds only in-frame clones and misses some; the assay was immunoSEQ multiplex PCR. The sample gives approximately 180,000 clones, approximately 87% of which show up once; roughly 1.3% is in the top ten. This clonotype was sampled from a woman in her 30s in good health and CMV-seronegative. Sequenced input: PBMCs. The V and J genes are TRBV27 and TRBJ1-1; D call uncertain. CDR3 region: CASGTDSNTEAFF. As DNA, the CDR3 is TGTGCCAGCGGAACAGATTCGAACACTGAAGCTTTCTTT.